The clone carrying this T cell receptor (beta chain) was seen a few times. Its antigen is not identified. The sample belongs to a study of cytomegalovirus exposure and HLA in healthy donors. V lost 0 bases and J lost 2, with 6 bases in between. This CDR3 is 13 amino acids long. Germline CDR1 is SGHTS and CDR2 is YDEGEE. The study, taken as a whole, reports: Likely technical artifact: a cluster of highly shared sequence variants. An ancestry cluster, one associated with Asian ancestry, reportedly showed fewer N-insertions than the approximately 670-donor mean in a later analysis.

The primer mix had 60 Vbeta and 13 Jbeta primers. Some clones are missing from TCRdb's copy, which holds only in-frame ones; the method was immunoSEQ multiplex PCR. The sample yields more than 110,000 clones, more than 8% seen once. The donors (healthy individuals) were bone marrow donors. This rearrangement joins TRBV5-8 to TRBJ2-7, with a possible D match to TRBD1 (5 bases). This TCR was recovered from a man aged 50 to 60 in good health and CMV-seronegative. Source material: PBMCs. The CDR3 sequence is CASSLVRAYEQYF. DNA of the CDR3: TGTGCCAGCAGCTTGGTCAGGGCCTACGAGCAGTACTTC. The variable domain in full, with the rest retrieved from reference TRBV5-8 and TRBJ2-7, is EAGVTQSPTHLIKTRGQQATLRCSPISGHTSVYWYQQALGLGLQFLLWYDEGEERNRGNFPPRFSGRQFPNYSSELNVNALELEDSALYLCASSLVRAYEQYFGPGTRLTVT.